A single sample is the source of the 20 T cell receptor beta chains below, sequenced in a study of blood T cell repertoires in COVID-19 (dated by TCRdb to between 2020 and 2021). Receptor libraries were prepared by the immunoSEQ multiplex PCR assay. As stored in TCRdb, this immuneACCESS dataset retains in-frame rearrangements with V and J assigned. A fraction of the clones does not appear; measured against another copy, unresolved V genes explain less than half of the discrepancy, and the remainder lacks a known reason. The sample records 90,000 to 130,000 clones, 88% of which are singletons. 2.4% of the sample goes to the ten largest clones. The sequencing input was peripheral blood. The receptors stem from a human donor in a cohort sampled during active COVID-19.

The CDR3 coding sequence is TGCGCCAGCAGCTTGGTGGGACAGGGGGCAGAGGGCTACACCTTC. Its translation is CASSLVGQGAEGYTF. The chain carries TRBV5-1 and TRBJ1-2; 12 nucleotides line up with TRBD1. The CDR3 has 15 residues. Germline CDR1 and CDR2: SGHRS and YFSETQ. V lost 0 bases to trimming and J lost 8 bases; unmatched junction nucleotides: 5.

The V and J genes are TRBV30 and TRBJ2-7, with a weak D call TRBD1 (6 bases). The CDR3 is 13 amino acids. Germline assignment: CDR1 GTSNPN and CDR2 SVGIG (reference sequence). V was clipped by 1 base and J by 7 bases, with 14 bases between them. The CDR3 sequence is CAWSGQAGGEQYF. The CDR3 DNA reads TGTGCCTGGAGTGGACAGGCGGGTGGGGAGCAGTACTTC.

Only one count was recorded for this clone. This chain links TRBV6-5 with TRBJ2-3, with 8 bases fitting TRBD2. The V gene end was trimmed by 5 bases and the J gene end by 5 bases; junction bases not matched to a gene: 9. Looked up from germline, CDR1 is MNHEY and CDR2 is SVGAGI. This CDR3 is 15 amino acids long. CDR3 loop: CASSRYSGNQDTQYF. CDR3 nucleotide sequence: TGTGCCAGCAGTCGGTATAGCGGGAACCAAGATACGCAGTATTTT.

The CDR3 coding sequence is TGTGCCAGCAGTGAAAGGGTAGCGGGGTCCCAGTACTTC. Translated, it gives CASSERVAGSQYF. The chain uses TRBV6-1 and TRBJ2-5; TRBD2 agrees at 8 bases. Per germline, CDR1 MNHNS and CDR2 SASEGT. This CDR3 contains 13 residues. The junction had 5 bases not matched to a gene; V was cut back by 2 bases and J by 9 bases.

This chain joins TRBV7-6 and TRBJ2-5; weak D call: TRBD1 (7 bases). From germline, CDR1 is SGHVS and CDR2 FNYEAQ. V dropped 5 bases and J dropped 3 bases, with 16 bases sitting between them. The length of the CDR3 is 15 residues. CDR3 DNA: TGTGCCAGCAGCCTCAGACAGGGCGGGAAAGAGACCCAGTACTTC. This gives the protein CASSLRQGGKETQYF.

This chain links TRBV27 with TRBJ2-1, with 7 bases lining up with TRBD2. J was trimmed by 3 bases and V by 6 bases; bases with no gene match: 8. The CDR3 is made up of 15 amino acids. Germline V gene sequence: CDR1 MNHEY, CDR2 SMNVEV (reference sequence). The CDR3 sequence: CASSLSGNGYNEQFF. DNA of the CDR3: TGTGCCAGCAGCCTCAGCGGGAACGGCTACAATGAGCAGTTCTTC.

In DNA, the CDR3 is TGTGCCAGCAGTGAGTTTATGGGCCCCGGGGAGCTGTTTTTT. Encoded protein: CASSEFMGPGELFF. The chain employs TRBV6-1 and TRBJ2-2; D remains unclear. Germline loops: CDR1 MNHNS, CDR2 SASEGT. Trimming left V 3 bases short and J 6 bases short, with 11 bases between. There are 14 residues in the CDR3.

The rearrangement links TRBV3-1 (or the pseudogene TRBV3-2) to TRBJ2-7; 9 bases are a match to TRBD2. The ends lost 0 bases at V and 6 bases at J; junction bases unmatched: 9. Per the germline V gene, CDR1 is LGHDT and CDR2 is YNNKEL (reference sequence). The length of the CDR3 is 16 residues. The chain's CDR3 is CASSQEGAGGPFEQYF. In DNA form, the CDR3 reads TGTGCCAGCAGCCAAGAAGGGGCGGGAGGGCCTTTCGAGCAGTACTTC.

A few counts support this clone. V is TRBV6-5 and J is TRBJ1-6; D is undetermined. Trimming stripped 6 bases from V and 5 bases from J, with 11 bases between. There are 14 residues in the CDR3. From germline, CDR1 is MNHEY and CDR2 SVGAGI. CDR3: CASSAAVNNSPLHF. The CDR3 bases are TGTGCCAGCAGCGCGGCCGTGAATAATTCACCCCTCCACTTT.

The chain combines TRBV5-1 with TRBJ2-5; 7 nucleotides line up with TRBD2. The CDR3 sequence is 16 residues long. The germline gives CDR1 SGHRS, CDR2 YFSETQ. J was trimmed by 5 bases and V by 5 bases; bases with no gene match: 15. The CDR3 sequence: CASRSSGAREVETQYF. Here the CDR3 DNA reads TGCGCCAGCAGGTCGAGCGGGGCGCGCGAGGTGGAGACCCAGTACTTC.

The chain uses TRBV19 and TRBJ2-3; 11 nucleotides agree with TRBD2. Germline V CDR1 and CDR2: LNHDA, SQIVND (reference sequence). This CDR3 has 16 residues. The V segment lost 6 bases and the J segment 4 bases; nucleotides outside the gene matches: 9. The CDR3 reads CASSLLAGGFPDTQYF. In DNA form, the CDR3 reads TGTGCCAGTAGCCTCCTAGCGGGGGGATTCCCAGATACGCAGTATTTT.

This chain uses TRBV7-9 with TRBJ2-7; 10 positions match TRBD1. Trimming took 3 bases from V and 0 from J; bases not matched to a gene: 2. CDR3 size: 15 residues. CDR1 is SEHNR and CDR2 is FQNEAQ in the germline V gene (reference sequence). CDR3 sequence (DNA): TGTGCCAGCAGCTTGGGACAGGGGAGCTCCTACGAGCAGTACTTC. This translates into CASSLGQGSSYEQYF.

This clone was counted between two and nine times. The chain recombines TRBV9 with TRBJ2-1; 11 bases match TRBD2. Germline lookup yields CDR1 SGDLS and CDR2 YYNGEE. V trimming: 4 bases; J trimming: 6 bases; junction bases outside the gene matches: 6. The CDR3 is 15 amino acids. This chain's CDR3 is CASSTASGRSNEQFF. Written as DNA, the CDR3 is TGTGCCAGCAGCACAGCTAGCGGGAGGAGCAATGAGCAGTTCTTC.

The gene calls are TRBV2 and TRBJ1-2; 7 nucleotides align to TRBD1. V shed 7 bases and J 9 bases; nucleotides not matched to a gene: 14. This CDR3 spans 14 amino acids. Looked up from germline, CDR1 is SNHLY and CDR2 is FYNNEI. CDR3 sequence reads: CASNSRGFPLSYTF. In DNA, the CDR3 is TGTGCCAGCAATTCCAGGGGGTTCCCTCTGAGCTACACCTTC.

The chain carries TRBV4-2 and TRBJ2-2; D is perhaps TRBD1 (6 bases). Germline CDR1 and CDR2: LGHNA and YNFKEQ. Trimming shortened V by 3 bases and J by 2 bases, and 16 bases separated the two germline ends. The CDR3 sequence is 17 residues long. The CDR3 protein is CASSHPRDTVNTGELFF. CDR3 nucleotide sequence: TGTGCCAGCAGCCACCCCCGGGACACCGTAAACACCGGGGAGCTGTTTTTT.

The genes are TRBV7-6 and TRBJ2-7, with D perhaps matching TRBD2 (5 bases). V shed 3 bases and J shed 7 bases, with 13 bases lying between them. The CDR3 is 13 amino acids. CDR1 is SGHVS and CDR2 is FNYEAQ in the germline V gene. The CDR3 sequence: CASSLDGVGEQYF. In DNA, the CDR3 is TGTGCCAGCAGCTTGGACGGGGTTGGGGAGCAGTACTTC.

The chain uses TRBV19 and TRBJ1-1; 7 bases map to TRBD1. Germline trimming cut 4 bases from V and 0 bases from J; bases unmatched to any gene: 8. This CDR3 has 16 amino acids. Germline V gives CDR1 LNHDA, CDR2 SQIVND (reference sequence). The CDR3 region has the DNA TGTGCCAGTAGTAAAGGGGGGACAGTGATGAACACTGAAGCTTTCTTT. The encoded protein is CASSKGGTVMNTEAFF.

This chain joins TRBV18 and TRBJ2-2, with D tentatively TRBD1 (6 bases). Per germline, CDR1 KGHSH and CDR2 LQKENI. CDR3 size: 16 residues. Trimming took 1 base from V and 0 from J, leaving 9 bases between them. CDR3 in DNA: TGTGCCAGCTCACCACAGGGGGTATCGAACACCGGGGAGCTGTTTTTT. Encoded protein: CASSPQGVSNTGELFF.

This clone was recorded at least ten times. The genes are TRBV19 and TRBJ2-7; tentative D call: TRBD1 (6 bases). The CDR3 has 16 amino acids. Trimming shortened V by 6 bases and J by 3 bases, and 21 bases separated the two germline ends. The germline V gene encodes CDR1 LNHDA and CDR2 SQIVND (reference sequence). The chain's CDR3 is CASSPFVGDTNYEQYF. Written as DNA, the CDR3 is TGTGCCAGTAGCCCGTTCGTGGGGGACACCAACTACGAGCAGTACTTC.

The chain uses TRBV12-3 or TRBV12-4 and TRBJ2-7, with 10 bases lining up with TRBD1. The CDR3 length is 13 residues. V shed 6 bases, J shed 3 bases, and the junction held 2 bases outside the gene matches. CDR3 residues: CASSRDRGYEQYF. CDR3 nucleotide sequence: TGTGCCAGCAGCAGGGACAGGGGCTACGAGCAGTACTTC.